A selection of T cell receptor beta chains follows, all from one sample in a study of blood T cell repertoires in COVID-19. Sequencing was performed with immunoSEQ multiplex PCR; in TCRdb, only in-frame clones are kept and a portion is missing. This table holds about 87,000 clones, roughly four fifths found once. Material: peripheral blood. The receptors come from an older woman with acute or convalescent COVID-19. The CDR3 runs from the conserved cysteine through the conserved F or W. A D gene is named only where the DNA matches it firmly. Clone size is shown for a subset of rows, as once, few, many or a class of expanded clone.

cdr3_nt cdr3_aa clone_size j_call d_call v_call
TGTGCCAGCTCACCTCTGGGGGCGACTGAAGCTTTCTTT CASSPLGATEAFF few TRBJ1-1 - TRBV18
TGTGCCAGCCGACCCGGGGGTGCCGGTAGCAATCAGCCCCAGCATTTT CASRPGGAGSNQPQHF - TRBJ1-5 - TRBV10-3
TGTGCCAGCAGCAGACCAACAGGGGGGAGGCCTGAAGCTTTCTTT CASSRPTGGRPEAFF - TRBJ1-1 TRBD1 TRBV9
TGTGCCAGCAGTGTATCTCTCTTTAATGAAAAACTGTTTTTT CASSVSLFNEKLFF - TRBJ1-4 - TRBV2
TGTGCCAGCAGCTTAGCCGGGACTTTGAACACCGGGGAGCTGTTTTTT CASSLAGTLNTGELFF - TRBJ2-2 - TRBV7-8
TGTGCCAGCAGCCCACTACAGGGGAATATGGCTTTCTTT CASSPLQGNMAFF - TRBJ1-1 TRBD1 TRBV11-3
TGTGCCATCAGTGACCCGGGACAGGGATATCACATTCAGTACTTC CAISDPGQGYHIQYF - TRBJ2-4 TRBD1 TRBV10-3
TGTGCCAGCACTAACAGGGGAGAGACCCAGTACTTC CASTNRGETQYF - TRBJ2-5 TRBD1 TRBV7-9
TGTGCCAGCAGTTACCGGGCTAGCGAGACTAATGAGCAGTTCTTC CASSYRASETNEQFF - TRBJ2-1 - TRBV6-6
TGTGCCAGCAGCCCGCAGGGTCCCCTCACAGATACGCAGTATTTT CASSPQGPLTDTQYF - TRBJ2-3 - TRBV7-2
TGTGCCAGCAGCTACAGGGGTAGCAATCAGCCCCAGCATTTT CASSYRGSNQPQHF - TRBJ1-5 TRBD1 TRBV5-6
TGTGCCAGCAGCCAAATGACAGGGATCAGAACAGATACGCAGTATTTT CASSQMTGIRTDTQYF - TRBJ2-3 TRBD1 TRBV3-1/TRBV3-2